This is a list of T cell receptor beta chains from one sample in a study of response to subunit inactivated influenza vaccine. Using its own MiXCR run on the RT-PCR reads, TCRdb lists one record per CDR3 protein. This sample has 550,000 to 800,000 distinct CDR3 sequences; more than 15% occur once, and the top ten carry roughly 11%. The sequences come from PBMCs from blood, collected approximately 12 days after vaccination. The receptor set was obtained from a man aged 45-65 years who received an inactivated influenza vaccine. The CDR3 runs from the conserved cysteine through the conserved F or W. A D gene is named only where the DNA matches it firmly. For some rows the clone size is stated as once, few or many, or as a class when expanded; others skip it.

CDR3aa	CDR3nt	j_gene	abundance	v_gene	d_gene
CASSGGAFLQRTQYF	TGTGCCAGCAGCGGGGGGGCCTTCCTCCAGCGTACGCAGTATTTT	TRBJ2-3	.	TRBV12-3/TRBV12-4	TRBD2
CASSQDPLGNTEAFF	TGCGCCAGCAGCCAAGATCCCCTGGGGAACACTGAAGCTTTCTTT	TRBJ1-1	.	TRBV4-1	.
CASSAASGGRYF	TGTGCCAGCAGCGCCGCTAGCGGGGGTAGATATTTT	TRBJ2-3	few	TRBV5-6	TRBD2
CATSDVTPRVGTDTQYF	TGTGCCACCAGTGATGTGACTCCCCGAGTTGGCACAGATACGCAGTATTTT	TRBJ2-3	few	TRBV24-1	.
CSARQVSGNQPQHF	TGCAGTGCTAGACAGGTGTCTGGCAATCAGCCCCAGCATTTT	TRBJ1-5	few	TRBV20-1	.
CASSDSGLLTGELFF	TGTGCCAGCAGTGATTCGGGACTCCTAACAGGGGAGCTGTTTTTT	TRBJ2-2	few	TRBV2	.
CASSLRDGYGWPQHF	TGTGCCAGCAGTTTAAGGGACGGCTATGGGTGGCCCCAGCATTTT	TRBJ1-5	few	TRBV27	.
CASSPPAAGDAHEQYF	TGTGCCAGCAGCCCTCCGGCAGCGGGGGATGCCCACGAGCAGTACTTC	TRBJ2-7	.	TRBV6-1	TRBD2
CASSQDATLREQFF	TGCGCCAGCAGCCAAGATGCCACCCTAAGGGAGCAGTTCTTC	TRBJ2-1	few	TRBV4-1	.
CSARDGLAGSGYTQYF	TGCAGTGCTAGAGATGGACTAGCGGGTAGCGGGTATACGCAGTATTTT	TRBJ2-3	.	TRBV20-1	TRBD2
CASSGTGEDQPQHF	TGTGCCAGCAGTGGGACAGGAGAAGATCAGCCCCAGCATTTT	TRBJ1-5	.	TRBV12-3/TRBV12-4	TRBD1
CAWRGAGGGYGYTF	TGTGCCTGGAGAGGGGCAGGGGGCGGCTATGGCTACACCTTC	TRBJ1-2	many	TRBV30	TRBD1
CASSPLGGLDYNEQFF	TGTGCCAGCAGTCCCCTAGGGGGACTAGACTACAATGAGCAGTTCTTC	TRBJ2-1	few	TRBV5-6	TRBD2
CASSELQGIQPQHF	TGTGCCAGCAGTGAACTACAGGGAATTCAGCCCCAGCATTTT	TRBJ1-5	few	TRBV6-1	.
CARRDRVNGEQFF	TGTGCCCGTAGGGACAGGGTTAACGGTGAGCAGTTCTTC	TRBJ2-1	many	TRBV10-3	TRBD1
CASSVGRGEHEQYF	TGTGCCAGCAGCGTAGGTCGAGGGGAGCACGAGCAGTACTTC	TRBJ2-7	many	TRBV9	.
CASSSGQGNTEAFF	TGCGCCAGCAGCTCTGGACAGGGGAACACTGAAGCTTTCTTT	TRBJ1-1	many	TRBV5-1	TRBD1
CASSWRLAGDGNEQFF	TGTGCCAGCAGTTGGAGACTAGCGGGAGACGGTAATGAGCAGTTCTTC	TRBJ2-1	few	TRBV12-3/TRBV12-4	TRBD2
CSATEKLRQGAYEQYF	TGCAGTGCTACAGAGAAGCTGAGACAGGGTGCCTACGAGCAGTACTTC	TRBJ2-7	few	TRBV20-1	TRBD1
CASSQVDGGPQYF	TGTGCCAGCAGCCAAGTTGACGGAGGGCCCCAGTACTTC	TRBJ2-5	.	TRBV14	.
CASSYRNLQETQYF	TGTGCCAGCAGTTATAGGAATCTCCAAGAGACCCAGTACTTC	TRBJ2-5	few	TRBV6-5	.
CASSLGARETQYF	TGTGCCAGCAGCTTAGGCGCGCGGGAGACCCAGTACTTC	TRBJ2-5	many	TRBV7-2	.
CASSPGPVEQYF	TGTGCCAGCTCACCAGGGCCGGTCGAGCAGTACTTC	TRBJ2-7	many	TRBV18	.
CSVEEVYETSGETQYF	TGCAGCGTTGAAGAGGTGTATGAGACTAGCGGAGAGACCCAGTACTTC	TRBJ2-5	many	TRBV29-1	TRBD2
CASSLSGIRNEQFF	TGTGCCAGCAGCTTAAGCGGGATACGCAATGAGCAGTTCTTC	TRBJ2-1	few	TRBV11-1	TRBD2
CAAGTIGGVRNNEQFF	TGCGCCGCTGGGACCATTGGCGGGGTGAGGAACAATGAGCAGTTCTTC	TRBJ2-1	few	TRBV20-1	.
CASSLSRLGRAGELFF	TGCGCCAGCAGCCTATCAAGGCTAGGACGGGCCGGGGAGCTGTTTTTT	TRBJ2-2	many	TRBV5-1	.
CASSLYSGRLNEQFF	TGTGCCAGCAGCTTGTACAGCGGGAGGTTAAATGAGCAGTTCTTC	TRBJ2-1	few	TRBV5-5	TRBD2
CASSSGTGPYNEQFF	TGCGCCAGCAGTTCCGGGACAGGTCCCTACAATGAGCAGTTCTTC	TRBJ2-1	many	TRBV5-1	TRBD1
CASSVDPGGRTTDTQYF	TGTGCCAGCAGCGTAGACCCGGGGGGGCGGACCACAGATACGCAGTATTTT	TRBJ2-3	few	TRBV9	TRBD2
CASKGGGSNQPQHF	TGTGCCAGCAAAGGGGGAGGGAGCAATCAGCCCCAGCATTTT	TRBJ1-5	.	TRBV6-1	.
CASSQGDREGSPLHF	TGCGCCAGCAGCCAAGGGGACAGGGAAGGTTCACCCCTCCACTTT	TRBJ1-6	.	TRBV5-1	TRBD1
CASSQGGSGHETQYF	TGTGCCAGCTCCCAGGGCGGGAGCGGTCACGAGACCCAGTACTTC	TRBJ2-5	.	TRBV18	TRBD2
CASSQGQFQETQYF	TGCGCCAGCAGCCAAGGACAGTTCCAAGAGACCCAGTACTTC	TRBJ2-5	few	TRBV5-1	.
CASSLIPGRGETQYF	TGTGCCAGCAGCTTAATCCCAGGGCGAGGAGAGACCCAGTACTTC	TRBJ2-5	.	TRBV7-9	.
CASSRSRSSYNEQFF	TGTGCCAGCAGCCGTAGCCGTAGCTCCTACAATGAGCAGTTCTTC	TRBJ2-1	.	TRBV11-2	.
CASSELEGHEQYF	TGTGCCAGCAGTGAATTGGAGGGCCACGAGCAGTACTTC	TRBJ2-7	many	TRBV25-1	.
CATTFRGGFEQFF	TGTGCCACCACTTTTCGCGGGGGGTTTGAGCAGTTCTTC	TRBJ2-1	.	TRBV24-1	TRBD2
CASSPHEREFYNEQFF	TGTGCCAGCAGCCCCCATGAGAGGGAGTTCTACAATGAGCAGTTCTTC	TRBJ2-1	few	TRBV14	.
CAISEFVGGSDEQFF	TGTGCCATCAGTGAGTTCGTGGGAGGGTCGGATGAGCAGTTCTTC	TRBJ2-1	.	TRBV10-3	TRBD2
CASTLELYSYEQYF	TGTGCCAGCACCCTAGAATTGTACTCCTACGAGCAGTACTTC	TRBJ2-7	.	TRBV2	.
CSARDSTGGYYGYTF	TGCAGTGCTAGAGACTCGACAGGGGGCTACTATGGCTACACCTTC	TRBJ1-2	.	TRBV20-1	TRBD1
CASSWRASGANVLTF	TGTGCCAGCAGTTGGCGCGCGTCTGGGGCCAACGTCCTGACTTTC	TRBJ2-6	.	TRBV28	.
CASTLSTNTEAFF	TGCGCCAGCACCTTATCCACGAACACTGAAGCTTTCTTT	TRBJ1-1	.	TRBV5-1	.
CASSPRLQSSYNEQFF	TGTGCCAGCAGTCCTAGACTCCAAAGCTCCTACAATGAGCAGTTCTTC	TRBJ2-1	few	TRBV6-1	.
CASSSERQGYTGELFF	TGTGCCAGCAGCTCGGAAAGACAGGGATACACCGGGGAGCTGTTTTTT	TRBJ2-2	.	TRBV6-1	TRBD1
CSAREGIWDNSPLHF	TGCAGTGCTAGAGAGGGAATCTGGGATAATTCACCCCTCCACTTT	TRBJ1-6	.	TRBV20-1	.